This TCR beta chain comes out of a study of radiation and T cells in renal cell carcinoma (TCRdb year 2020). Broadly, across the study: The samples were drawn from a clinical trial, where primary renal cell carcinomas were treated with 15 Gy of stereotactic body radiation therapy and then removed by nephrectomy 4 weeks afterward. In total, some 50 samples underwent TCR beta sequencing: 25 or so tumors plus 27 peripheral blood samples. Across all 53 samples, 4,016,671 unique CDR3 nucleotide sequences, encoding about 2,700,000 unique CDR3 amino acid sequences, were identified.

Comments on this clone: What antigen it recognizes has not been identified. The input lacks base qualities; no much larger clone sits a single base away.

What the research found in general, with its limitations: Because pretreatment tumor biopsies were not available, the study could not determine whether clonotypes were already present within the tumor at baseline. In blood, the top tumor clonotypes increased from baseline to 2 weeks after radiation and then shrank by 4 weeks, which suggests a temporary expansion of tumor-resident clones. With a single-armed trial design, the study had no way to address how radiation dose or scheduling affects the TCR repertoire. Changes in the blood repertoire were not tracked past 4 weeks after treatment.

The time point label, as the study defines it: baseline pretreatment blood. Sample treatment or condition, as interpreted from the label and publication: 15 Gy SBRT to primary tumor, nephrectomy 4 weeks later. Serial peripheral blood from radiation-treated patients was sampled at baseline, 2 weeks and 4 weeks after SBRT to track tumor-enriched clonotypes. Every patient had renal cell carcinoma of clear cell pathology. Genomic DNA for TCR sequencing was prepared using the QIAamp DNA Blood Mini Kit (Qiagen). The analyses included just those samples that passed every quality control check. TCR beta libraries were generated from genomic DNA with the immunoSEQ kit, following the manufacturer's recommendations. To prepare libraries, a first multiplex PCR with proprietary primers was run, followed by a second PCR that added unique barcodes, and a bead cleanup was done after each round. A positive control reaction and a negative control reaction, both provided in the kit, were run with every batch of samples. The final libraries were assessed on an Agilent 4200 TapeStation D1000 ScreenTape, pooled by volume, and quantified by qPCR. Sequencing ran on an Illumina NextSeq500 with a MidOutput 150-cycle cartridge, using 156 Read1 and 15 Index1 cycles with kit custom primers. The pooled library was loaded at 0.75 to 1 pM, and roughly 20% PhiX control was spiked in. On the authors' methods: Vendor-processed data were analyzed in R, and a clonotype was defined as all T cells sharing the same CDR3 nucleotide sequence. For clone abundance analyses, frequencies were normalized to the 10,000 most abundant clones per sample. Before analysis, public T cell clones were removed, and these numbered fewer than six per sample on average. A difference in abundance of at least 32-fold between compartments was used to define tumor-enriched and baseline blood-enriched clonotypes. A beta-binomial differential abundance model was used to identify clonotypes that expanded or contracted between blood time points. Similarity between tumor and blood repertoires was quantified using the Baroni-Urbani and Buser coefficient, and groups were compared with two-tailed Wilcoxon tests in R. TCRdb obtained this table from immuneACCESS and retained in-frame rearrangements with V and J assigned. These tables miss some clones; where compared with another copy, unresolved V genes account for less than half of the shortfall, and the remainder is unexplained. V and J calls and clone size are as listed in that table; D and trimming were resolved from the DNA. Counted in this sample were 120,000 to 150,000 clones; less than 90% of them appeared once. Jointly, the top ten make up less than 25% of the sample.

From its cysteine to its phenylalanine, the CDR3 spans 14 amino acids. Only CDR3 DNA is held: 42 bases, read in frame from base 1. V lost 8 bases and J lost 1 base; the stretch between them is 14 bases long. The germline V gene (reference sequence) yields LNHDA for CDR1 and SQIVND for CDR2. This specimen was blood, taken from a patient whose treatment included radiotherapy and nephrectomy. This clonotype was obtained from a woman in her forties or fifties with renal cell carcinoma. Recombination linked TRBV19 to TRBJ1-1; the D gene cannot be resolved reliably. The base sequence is TGTGCCAGTCGAACCGGGGAGCCGAACACTGAAGCTTTCTTT. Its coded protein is CASRTGEPNTEAFF.